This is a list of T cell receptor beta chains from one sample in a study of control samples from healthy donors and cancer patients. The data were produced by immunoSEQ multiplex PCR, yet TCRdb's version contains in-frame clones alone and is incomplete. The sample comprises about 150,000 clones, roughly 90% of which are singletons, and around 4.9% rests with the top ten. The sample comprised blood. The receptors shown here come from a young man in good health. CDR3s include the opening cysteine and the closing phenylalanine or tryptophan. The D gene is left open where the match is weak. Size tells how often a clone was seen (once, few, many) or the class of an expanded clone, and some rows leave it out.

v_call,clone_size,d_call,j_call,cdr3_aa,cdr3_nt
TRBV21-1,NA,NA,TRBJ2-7,CASSKRASLTYEQYF,TGTGCCAGCAGCAAAAGGGCCAGTCTAACCTACGAGCAGTACTTC
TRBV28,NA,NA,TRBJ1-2,CASRLDPNRGYTF,TGTGCCAGCAGACTAGACCCCAATCGGGGCTACACCTTC
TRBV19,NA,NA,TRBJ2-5,CASTPRFTGGMQETQYF,TGTGCCAGTACCCCCCGTTTTACGGGGGGCATGCAAGAGACCCAGTACTTC
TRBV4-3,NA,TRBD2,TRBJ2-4,CASSRDGTSGGSRDIQYF,TGCGCCAGCAGCCGAGATGGGACTAGCGGGGGGTCCAGGGACATTCAGTACTTC
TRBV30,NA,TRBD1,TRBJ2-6,CAWSPTGAGANVLTF,TGTGCCTGGAGCCCCACAGGGGCTGGGGCCAACGTCCTGACTTTC
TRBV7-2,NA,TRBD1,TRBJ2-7,CASSRTGRSYEQYF,TGTGCCAGCAGCCGGACAGGGCGGTCCTACGAGCAGTACTTC
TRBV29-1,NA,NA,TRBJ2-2,CSVEDIQNTGELFF,TGCAGCGTTGAAGATATACAGAACACCGGGGAGCTGTTTTTT
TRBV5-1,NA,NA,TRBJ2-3,CASSLTASTDTQYF,TGCGCCAGCAGCTTGACAGCTTCCACAGATACGCAGTATTTT
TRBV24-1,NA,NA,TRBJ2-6,CATSDTGSANVLTF,TGTGCCACCAGTGATACGGGGTCGGCCAACGTCCTGACTTTC
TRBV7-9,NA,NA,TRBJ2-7,CASSFPRTQAEQYF,TGTGCCAGCAGCTTTCCAAGGACTCAGGCCGAGCAGTACTTC
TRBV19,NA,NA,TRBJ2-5,CASSILAQETQYF,TGTGCCAGTAGTATACTAGCTCAAGAGACCCAGTACTTC
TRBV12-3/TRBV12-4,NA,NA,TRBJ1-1,CASSLVGNTEAFF,TGTGCCAGCAGTTTGGTGGGTAACACTGAAGCTTTCTTT
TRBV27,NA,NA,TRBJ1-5,CASSSGLSQHF,TGTGCCAGCAGTTCCGGGTTGTCGCAGCATTTT
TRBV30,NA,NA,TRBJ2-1,CAWSALAIGEQFF,TGTGCCTGGAGTGCCCTAGCTATTGGTGAGCAGTTCTTC
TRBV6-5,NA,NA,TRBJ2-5,CASSHGPSGETQYF,TGTGCCAGCAGCCACGGGCCATCCGGAGAGACCCAGTACTTC
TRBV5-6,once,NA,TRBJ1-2,CASSPTGWGGGYTF,TGTGCCAGCAGCCCAACGGGATGGGGCGGCGGCTACACCTTC
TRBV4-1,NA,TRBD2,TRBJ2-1,CASSHQPLAGDYNEQFF,TGCGCCAGCAGCCACCAACCCCTAGCGGGGGACTACAATGAGCAGTTCTTC
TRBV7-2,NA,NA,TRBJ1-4,CASSFGGMTNEKLFF,TGTGCCAGCAGCTTTGGGGGGATGACTAATGAAAAACTGTTTTTT
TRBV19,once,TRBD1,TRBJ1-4,CASSTWTGENEKLFF,TGTGCCAGTAGTACCTGGACAGGGGAAAATGAAAAACTGTTTTTT
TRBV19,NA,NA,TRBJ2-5,CASRETGKYQETQYF,TGTGCCAGTAGAGAAACAGGGAAGTACCAAGAGACCCAGTACTTC
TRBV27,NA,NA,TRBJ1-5,CASSSTKQGLRSNQPQHF,TGTGCCAGCAGTTCGACTAAACAGGGTTTGCGAAGCAATCAGCCCCAGCATTTT
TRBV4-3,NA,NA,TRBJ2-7,CASSQKTGTFRFEQYF,TGCGCCAGCAGCCAAAAGACCGGGACATTCCGCTTCGAGCAGTACTTC
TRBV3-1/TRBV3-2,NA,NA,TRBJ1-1,CASSPRDGSTEAFF,TGTGCCAGCAGCCCCAGGGACGGGAGCACTGAAGCTTTCTTT
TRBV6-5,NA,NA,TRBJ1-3,CASSLRGNGNTIYF,TGTGCCAGCAGTCTCCGGGGCAATGGAAACACCATATATTTT
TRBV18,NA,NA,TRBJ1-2,CASSPDTNYGYTF,TGTGCCAGCTCACCTGACACTAACTATGGCTACACCTTC
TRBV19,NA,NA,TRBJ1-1,CASSIDPSSGTEAFF,TGTGCCAGTAGTATAGATCCCTCTTCGGGCACTGAAGCTTTCTTT
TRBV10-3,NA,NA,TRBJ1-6,CAISPGSSYNSPLHF,TGTGCCATCAGCCCAGGGAGCTCCTATAATTCACCCCTCCACTTT
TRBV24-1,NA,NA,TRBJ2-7,CATSDPPQGRSYEQYF,TGTGCCACCAGTGACCCACCGCAGGGGCGTTCCTACGAGCAGTACTTC